Each of the 30 T cell receptor beta chains below was sequenced from the same sample in a study of blood T cell repertoires in COVID-19. TCRdb's table, derived via immunoSEQ multiplex PCR, lists solely in-frame clones and lacks some. The sample contains about 220,000 clones, roughly four fifths of which appear only once. The sample consisted of PBMCs or T cells enriched from blood (not recorded which). All receptors derive from a woman in her 40s with acute COVID-19.

The chain recombines TRBV19 with TRBJ2-7; possibly TRBD1 for D (6 bases). The CDR3 runs 14 residues. Germline V lookup: CDR1 LNHDA, CDR2 SQIVND (reference sequence). The ends were cut back, 3 bases at V and 2 bases at J, with 11 bases in the middle. CDR3 sequence: CASSMVRGTYEQYF. CDR3 nucleotide sequence: TGTGCCAGTAGTATGGTCAGGGGCACCTACGAGCAGTACTTC.

Here the CDR3 DNA reads TGCGCCAGCAGCCCTGACTACTTCGAGCAGTTCTTC. It encodes CASSPDYFEQFF. This chain uses TRBV5-1 with TRBJ2-1, with D possibly matching TRBD2 (5 bases). The CDR3 has 12 residues. The V and J ends lost 4 bases and 10 bases respectively, with 12 bases between them. CDR1 SGHRS and CDR2 YFSETQ come from the germline V gene.

This rearrangement joins TRBV7-9 to TRBJ2-3; TRBD2 agrees at 9 bases. Germline values: CDR1 SEHNR, CDR2 FQNEAQ (reference sequence). The CDR3 extends over 16 amino acids. The ends lost 4 bases at V and 5 bases at J; junction bases unmatched: 10. In nucleotides, the CDR3 is TGTGCCAGCAGCTCCTCCTTGGCGGGGGGGCGAGATACGCAGTATTTT. The encoded protein is CASSSSLAGGRDTQYF.

A few counts support this clone. The chain has TRBV5-5 and TRBJ1-2; no definite D call. The CDR3 totals 13 residues. Germline V gene lookup returns CDR1 SGHKS and CDR2 YYEKEE (reference sequence). The V end was cut by 0 bases, the J end by 8 bases, with 11 bases between. CDR3 sequence (DNA): TGTGCCAGCAGCTTGGCCGTTAACGGGGGCTACACCTTC. It codes for CASSLAVNGGYTF. Looking up the rest from reference TRBV5-5 and TRBJ1-2 gives the full variable domain: DAGVTQSPTHLIKTRGQQVTLRCSPISGHKSVSWYQQVLGQGPQFIFQYYEKEERGRGNFPDRFSARQFPNYSSELNVNALLLGDSALYLCASSLAVNGGYTFGSGTRLTVV.

CDR3 loop: CASSRRSDRTGELFF. DNA for the CDR3: TGTGCCAGCAGCCGACGGAGCGACCGCACCGGGGAGCTGTTTTTT. This sequence joins TRBV6-5 and TRBJ2-2; no clear D. Germline V gene sequence: CDR1 MNHEY, CDR2 SVGAGI. The V end lost 6 bases, the J end lost 4 bases, and 15 bases lay between the germline ends. The CDR3 contains 15 residues.

This sequence joins TRBV15 and TRBJ2-7; 7 bases agree with TRBD1. The trim removed 5 bases at V and 3 bases at J, leaving 7 bases unmatched. The CDR3 has 14 residues. CDR1 and CDR2 from the germline V gene are LNHNV and YYDKDF (reference sequence). Here the CDR3 reads CATSAPGQHYEQYF. In DNA form, the CDR3 reads TGTGCCACCAGCGCACCGGGACAGCACTACGAGCAGTACTTC.

Comment on this clone: A much bigger clone sits one base away, suggesting this may be a read error. This chain joins TRBV12-3 or TRBV12-4 and TRBJ1-5; D is ambiguous. V lost 4 bases and J 4 bases, leaving 5 bases between the germline ends. CDR3 length: 12 amino acids. The CDR3 loop is CASSSPNQPQHF. The CDR3 nucleotides read TGTGCCAGCAGTTCCCCGAATCAGCCCCAGCATTTT.

The sample holds a few counts of this clone. The J gene is TRBJ2-3, the V gene TRBV7-9, with 16 positions matching TRBD2. This CDR3 region has 18 residues. V trimming: 8 bases; J trimming: 4 bases; junction bases outside the gene matches: 12. CDR1 SEHNR and CDR2 FQNEAQ come from the germline V gene (reference sequence). The CDR3 is CASVKGTSGGASPDTQYF. For the CDR3, the DNA is TGTGCCAGCGTCAAAGGGACTAGCGGGGGGGCGAGCCCAGATACGCAGTATTTT.

The rearrangement joins TRBV5-4 to TRBJ2-5; 10 positions match TRBD2. The V gene's germline CDR1 is SGHNT and CDR2 YYREEE (reference sequence). V lost 0 bases and J lost 3; bases outside the gene matches: 8. This CDR3 region has 17 residues. This chain's CDR3 is CASSLGGAGGPEETQYF. For the CDR3, the DNA is TGTGCCAGCAGCTTGGGGGGAGCGGGGGGGCCCGAAGAGACCCAGTACTTC.

This clone was counted a few times. The rearrangement joins TRBV7-9 to TRBJ1-1, with 7 nucleotides matching TRBD1. Germline lookup yields CDR1 SEHNR and CDR2 FQNEAQ (reference sequence). The ends lost 2 bases at V and 10 bases at J; junction bases unmatched: 4. The CDR3 contains 12 residues. The CDR3 sequence: CASSLTGVVAFF. In DNA form, the CDR3 reads TGTGCCAGCAGCTTAACAGGGGTGGTAGCTTTCTTT.

This clone has just a few counts. The chain combines TRBV3-1 (or the pseudogene TRBV3-2) with TRBJ1-1, with 7 bases fitting TRBD1. CDR1 is LGHDT and CDR2 is YNNKEL in the germline V gene (reference sequence). V shed 2 bases and J 4 bases; nucleotides not matched to a gene: 7. The CDR3 is 15 amino acids. CDR3 DNA: TGTGCCAGCAGCCAACAAAAGACAGGGTCCACTGAAGCTTTCTTT. This translates into CASSQQKTGSTEAFF.

The rearrangement joins TRBV6-5 to TRBJ1-4, with D perhaps matching TRBD1 (6 bases). V was cut by 6 bases and J by 5 bases, with 16 bases left in between. The CDR3 has 15 amino acids. The germline V gene has CDR1 MNHEY and CDR2 SVGAGI. The CDR3 loop reads CASRRNRAQNEKLFF. DNA of the CDR3: TGTGCCAGCAGACGGAACAGGGCCCAGAATGAAAAACTGTTTTTT.

V and J are TRBV19 and TRBJ1-1; TRBD1 matches at 7 bases. Trimming at V came to 3 bases and at J to 6 bases, leaving 4 bases not matched to a gene. The CDR3 length is 13 residues. The V gene's germline CDR1 is LNHDA and CDR2 SQIVND (reference sequence). The CDR3 DNA sequence: TGTGCCAGTAGTATCGAGGGGGCCGCTGAAGCTTTCTTT. This codes for CASSIEGAAEAFF.

This chain links TRBV10-2 with TRBJ2-7, with a tentative D call TRBD1 (5 bases). This CDR3 spans 12 amino acids. Germline CDR1 WSHSY, CDR2 SAAADI. V was cut by 5 bases and J by 2 bases, with 7 bases left in between. CDR3 loop: CASSLTAYEQYF. The CDR3 DNA sequence: TGCGCCAGCAGTCTGACAGCCTACGAGCAGTACTTC.

The gene calls are TRBV4-3 and TRBJ1-1; D perhaps matches TRBD1 (6 bases). Trimming removed 1 base from V and 5 bases from J, with 11 bases in between. The CDR3 is made up of 14 amino acids. Germline CDR1 LGHNA, CDR2 YSLEER. CDR3 region: CASSQGPGDTEAFF. The CDR3 DNA reads as TGCGCCAGCAGCCAAGGTCCAGGGGATACTGAAGCTTTCTTT.

The count of this clone is one. This rearrangement joins TRBV19 to TRBJ1-3, with TRBD1 identical over 9 bases. The CDR3 loop spans 18 amino acids. V gave up 6 bases and J gave up 0 bases; unmatched junction bases: 12. The germline V gene encodes CDR1 LNHDA and CDR2 SQIVND (reference sequence). The CDR3 DNA is TGTGCCAGTAGCCCTCCGCCGGGACAGGGCCGCTCTGGAAACACCATATATTTT. This sequence encodes CASSPPPGQGRSGNTIYF. Drawing the rest from reference TRBV19 and TRBJ1-3, the complete variable domain is DGGITQSPKYLFRKEGQNVTLSCEQNLNHDAMYWYRQDPGQGLRLIYYSQIVNDFQKGDIAEGYSVSREKKESFPLTVTSAQKNPTAFYLCASSPPPGQGRSGNTIYFGEGSWLTVV.

This chain links TRBV11-2 with TRBJ1-4, with D perhaps TRBD1 (5 bases). This CDR3 is 16 amino acids long. Germline CDR1 and CDR2: SGHAT and FQNNGV. Between the trimmed V and J ends, which lost 1 base and 8 bases, there was a span of 17 bases. CDR3 sequence: CASSLVGSGLQEKLFF. In DNA, the CDR3 is TGTGCCAGCAGCTTAGTGGGGTCAGGGCTTCAGGAAAAACTGTTTTTT.

V gene TRBV19 combines with J gene TRBJ1-1, with TRBD1 matching 7 bases. V shed 1 base, J shed 5 bases, and the junction held 7 bases outside the gene matches. CDR3 length: 15 residues. Germline V gene data show CDR1 as LNHDA and CDR2 as SQIVND (reference sequence). CDR3 protein: CASSIGGGARTEAFF. The CDR3 region has the DNA TGTGCCAGTAGTATAGGAGGGGGCGCAAGGACTGAAGCTTTCTTT.

The chain combines TRBV6-1 with TRBJ2-3; 13 bases align to TRBD2. The ends lost 4 bases at V and 3 bases at J; junction bases unmatched: 4. The CDR3 runs to 16 residues. The germline V gene has CDR1 MNHNS and CDR2 SASEGT. The CDR3 nucleotides are TGTGCCAGCAGTGTACTAGCGGGAGGGGGGACAGATACGCAGTATTTT. Translated: CASSVLAGGGTDTQYF.

The V gene is TRBV5-1, the J gene TRBJ2-7, with D possibly TRBD2 on 5 matching bases. This CDR3 spans 13 amino acids. Trimming took 6 bases from V and 6 from J, leaving 16 bases between them. The germline gives CDR1 SGHRS, CDR2 YFSETQ. CDR3 bases: TGCGCCAGCACCCATCCAGGAGCGGCCGAGCAGTACTTC. Translating it yields CASTHPGAAEQYF.

The rearrangement uses TRBV19 and TRBJ2-1; 8 bases line up with TRBD1. The CDR3 runs to 16 residues. Per germline, CDR1 LNHDA and CDR2 SQIVND (reference sequence). Unmatched junction bases numbered 10, after V lost 7 bases and J lost 2 bases. DNA for the CDR3: TGTGCCAGTAAAGGGGAGGCAGGGGGCCCCTACAATGAGCAGTTCTTC. Its protein product is CASKGEAGGPYNEQFF.

This chain joins TRBV18 and TRBJ1-6; 7 bases fit TRBD1. Per the germline V gene, CDR1 is KGHSH and CDR2 is LQKENI. Losses at the gene ends were 4 bases for V and 5 bases for J; bases not matched to a gene: 2. This CDR3 has 14 residues. CDR3 amino acids: CASSLGTDNSPLHF. DNA for the CDR3: TGTGCCAGCTCACTTGGGACAGATAATTCACCCCTCCACTTT. The full variable domain, with the rest looked up from reference TRBV18 and TRBJ1-6, is NAGVMQNPRHLVRRRGQEARLRCSPMKGHSHVYWYRQLPEEGLKFMVYLQKENIIDESGMPKERFSAEFPKEGPSILRIQQVVRGDSAAYFCASSLGTDNSPLHFGNGTRLTVT.

This clone was seen a few times. The chain recombines TRBV30 with TRBJ1-2, with a possible D match to TRBD1 (5 bases). Germline loops: CDR1 GTSNPN, CDR2 SVGIG (reference sequence). V shed 4 bases and J shed 3 bases, with 15 bases lying between them. This CDR3 is built from 14 residues. DNA for the CDR3: TGTGCCTGGAAGAAACGGGGGATTTACTATGGCTACACCTTC. Protein sequence: CAWKKRGIYYGYTF.

The chain links TRBV25-1 to TRBJ1-1; D gene ambiguous. V gave up 3 bases and J gave up 2 bases, with 10 bases separating them. The germline V gene encodes CDR1 MGHDK and CDR2 SYGVNS. The CDR3 runs to 14 residues. CDR3 in amino acids: CASSDPRVNTEAFF. In DNA form, the CDR3 reads TGTGCCAGCAGTGACCCTCGGGTTAACACTGAAGCTTTCTTT.

The chain couples TRBV14 to TRBJ2-1, with 7 bases that match TRBD1. This CDR3 comprises 14 residues. With 2 bases clipped from V and 4 bases from J, the junction kept 2 bases outside the gene matches. Germline V gives CDR1 SGHDN, CDR2 FVKESK. DNA of the CDR3: TGTGCCAGCAGCCAATGGGACAGATACAATGAGCAGTTCTTC. Translation gives CASSQWDRYNEQFF.

The V and J genes are TRBV3-1 (or the pseudogene TRBV3-2) and TRBJ1-2; TRBD1 matches 7 bases. CDR1 LGHDT and CDR2 YNNKEL come from the germline V gene (reference sequence). Trimming cost V 0 bases and J 8 bases; bases outside gene matches: 9. This CDR3 contains 15 residues. CDR3: CASSQDMEGARGYTF. CDR3 coding DNA: TGTGCCAGCAGCCAAGACATGGAGGGGGCGCGGGGCTACACCTTC.

J is TRBJ2-1 and V is TRBV2; D is possibly TRBD2 (6 bases). Trimming stripped 7 bases from V and 5 bases from J, with 18 bases between. The CDR3 has 15 residues. CDR1 SNHLY and CDR2 FYNNEI come from the germline V gene. The CDR3 spells CASNSLAEPHNEQFF. For the CDR3, the DNA is TGTGCCAGCAATAGCTTAGCGGAGCCCCACAATGAGCAGTTCTTC.

The genes are TRBV27 and TRBJ2-2; 7 bases map to TRBD1. Unmatched junction bases numbered 5, after V lost 1 base and J lost 3 bases. This CDR3 has 16 residues. CDR1 and CDR2 from the germline V gene are MNHEY and SMNVEV (reference sequence). DNA for the CDR3: TGTGCCAGCAGTTTATTATCCGGGACAGACACCGGGGAGCTGTTTTTT. This gives the protein CASSLLSGTDTGELFF.

This clone was detected once. The chain employs TRBV11-2 and TRBJ2-5, with D unresolved. Germline V gives CDR1 SGHAT, CDR2 FQNNGV. V gave up 0 bases and J gave up 4 bases, with 12 bases separating them. The CDR3 contains 15 residues. The chain's CDR3 is CASSLDRGDGETQYF. The CDR3 nucleotides are TGTGCCAGCAGCTTAGACAGAGGAGATGGAGAGACCCAGTACTTC.

The rearrangement links TRBV29-1 to TRBJ1-3, with 9 nucleotides matching TRBD1. The CDR3 runs 14 residues. Germline V gene lookup returns CDR1 SQVTM and CDR2 ANQGSEA. V was pared by 4 bases and J by 4 bases, with 5 bases of the junction left unmatched. CDR3 loop: CSVVTGGRGNTIYF. The CDR3 DNA is TGCAGCGTTGTGACAGGGGGACGAGGAAACACCATATATTTT.